This T cell receptor (beta chain) was recorded in a study of blood T cell repertoires in COVID-19. Study-wide background: Spain, Italy and the United States supplied samples that represented acute and convalescent COVID-19. Sources were T cells, B-cell-depleted T cells, or PBMCs; the material itself was cDNA or gDNA.

CDR3 length equals 14 residues. V shed 6 bases, J shed 1 base, and the junction held 6 bases outside the gene matches. CDR1 and CDR2 from the germline V gene are SGHNT and YYREEE (reference sequence). Original methodology: Counts of nucleated cells, estimated from reference gene primer amplification, were obtained. Clones were read by immunoSEQ multiplex PCR, and TCRdb kept only the in-frame ones, dropping some. V, J and clone size were drawn from that table, and D and trimming were deduced from the DNA. This table holds almost 350,000 clones, approximately 89% found once. The source is a woman in her sixties or seventies with COVID-19, enrolled during active disease. Sequencing was carried out using peripheral blood. V is TRBV5-4 and J is TRBJ2-5; 7 bases match TRBD1. CDR3 sequence (DNA): TGTGCCAGCAACCCCAGGACAGGCCAAGAGACCCAGTACTTC. Its translation is CASNPRTGQETQYF.